This record covers a single T cell receptor beta chain. The data derive from a study of blood T cell repertoires in COVID-19. Whole-study context: The analysed material was cDNA or gDNA that came from T cells, B-cell-depleted T cells, or PBMCs.

How the authors handled the data: Nucleated cell number was recorded as an estimate derived from reference gene primer amplification. Method: immunoSEQ multiplex PCR; TCRdb's copy keeps in-frame clones and lacks some. The V and J calls and clone size were taken over from that table, and D and trimming were inferred from the DNA. This repertoire shows 80,000 to 100,000 clones, about 85% found once; its top ten account for less than 4.5%. V was pared by 6 bases and J by 5 bases, with 7 bases of the junction left unmatched. CDR1 MDHEN and CDR2 SYDVKM come from the germline V gene. The CDR3 sequence is 15 residues long.

The genes are TRBV28 and TRBJ2-1; 10 bases match TRBD2. Sequenced material: peripheral blood. The TCR originated in a man in his 60s with acute or convalescent COVID-19. In DNA form, the CDR3 reads TGTGCCAGCAGATTACTAGCGGGAAGTCACAATGAGCAGTTCTTC. Its translation: CASRLLAGSHNEQFF.